This T cell receptor beta chain was documented in a study of shared clonotypes between healthy human individuals. Findings and limits, study-wide: A limitation of the genetic and exposure-history diversity represented arose from few donors.

Looked up from germline, CDR1 is SGHTA and CDR2 is FQGNSA. V lost 2 bases, J lost 4 bases, and 8 bases lay in between. CDR3 length: 14 residues. Details on this clone: The antigen remains undetermined.

The assay was immunoSEQ multiplex PCR, and TCRdb's table has in-frame clones only and misses some. Of 950,000 to 1,100,000 clones listed, around four fifths are singletons. Into CD45RA+ naive and CD45RA-negative memory subsets, the CD4+ cells were split. The genes are TRBV7-2 and TRBJ2-2; the D is unclear. The TCR comes from a man in his late teens or twenties in good health. The sequenced material came from memory CD4+ T cells sorted from blood. Subset reported: CD45RA-negative fraction. DNA for the CDR3: TGTGCCAGCAGCTTAAATTGGGTCACCGGGGAGCTGTTTTTT. It encodes CASSLNWVTGELFF.